The 29 T cell receptor beta chains reported below all come from one sample, sequenced in a study of cytomegalovirus exposure and HLA in healthy donors. A multiplex PCR was run with 60 Vbeta primers and 13 Jbeta primers. Some clones are missing from TCRdb's copy, which holds only in-frame ones; the method was immunoSEQ multiplex PCR. Of more than 150,000 clones listed, 75% to 85% were seen once; the top ten hold around 1.6%. The sequencing sample was made of PBMCs. The receptor source for this set is a man younger than 35 in good health and CMV-seronegative.

This clone appeared a single time. V usage is TRBV29-1 and J usage is TRBJ2-4; 8 bases are a match to TRBD2. This CDR3 contains 12 residues. The V segment lost 3 bases and the J segment 8 bases; nucleotides outside the gene matches: 3. Germline V gene lookup returns CDR1 SQVTM and CDR2 ANQGSEA. CDR3 DNA: TGCAGCGTTGACAGCGGGAGTGACATTCAGTACTTC. Translating it yields CSVDSGSDIQYF.

The chain links TRBV5-1 to TRBJ2-5, with 8 nucleotides matching TRBD2. The J call is uncertain, as TRBJ2-7 better fits the DNA end. The germline V gene has CDR1 SGHRS and CDR2 YFSETQ. The CDR3 is 14 amino acids. CDR3 amino acids: CASSHSGDPYEQYF. CDR3 in DNA: TGCGCCAGCAGCCATAGCGGGGATCCCTACGAGCAGTACTTC.

The rearrangement joins TRBV18 to TRBJ1-1; 7 positions match TRBD1. Germline-derived CDR1 and CDR2 are KGHSH and LQKENI. This CDR3 spans 14 amino acids. Trimming cost V 6 bases and J 0 bases; bases outside gene matches: 4. The CDR3 region is CASSSTGMNTEAFF. CDR3 nucleotides: TGTGCCAGCTCGTCGACAGGGATGAACACTGAAGCTTTCTTT.

The V gene is TRBV4-1, the J gene TRBJ1-1, with TRBD1 matching over 11 bases. Germline CDR1 reads MGHRA; CDR2 reads YSYEKL. The V segment lost 7 bases and the J segment 0 bases; nucleotides outside the gene matches: 13. There are 18 residues in the CDR3. Here the CDR3 DNA reads TGCGCCAGCACCCGGACAGGGGGCGGACTTGTCGTGAACACTGAAGCTTTCTTT. It yields the protein CASTRTGGGLVVNTEAFF.

The chain uses TRBV2 and TRBJ2-5; TRBD2 aligns across 10 bases. V gave up 8 bases and J gave up 4 bases; unmatched junction bases: 10. From germline, CDR1 is SNHLY and CDR2 FYNNEI. The CDR3 loop spans 15 amino acids. CDR3 sequence: CASGRTSGQGETQYF. CDR3 nucleotide sequence: TGTGCCAGCGGCAGGACTAGCGGCCAAGGAGAGACCCAGTACTTC.

V and J are TRBV10-3 and TRBJ1-3; no definite D call. V lost 4 bases and J 3 bases, leaving 4 bases between the germline ends. The CDR3 is 12 residues long. Germline-derived CDR1 and CDR2 are ENHRY and SYGVKD. CDR3 amino acids: CAISAVGNTIYF. The CDR3 DNA reads as TGTGCCATCAGTGCCGTTGGAAACACCATATATTTT.

The V and J genes are TRBV7-2 and TRBJ1-2; TRBD1 aligns across 8 bases. Germline V CDR1 and CDR2: SGHTA, FQGNSA. The CDR3 has 13 amino acids. The ends lost 4 bases at V and 5 bases at J; junction bases unmatched: 3. CDR3 bases: TGTGCCAGCAGCTCGACAGGGGAATATGGCTACACCTTC. This sequence encodes CASSSTGEYGYTF.

The chain has TRBV7-2 and TRBJ1-5; 9 bases are a match to TRBD1. CDR3 length: 15 residues. Trimming cost V 4 bases and J 1 base; bases outside gene matches: 2. Germline V CDR1 and CDR2: SGHTA, FQGNSA. The DNA of the CDR3 is TGTGCCAGCAGCTCGGGACAGGGAAGCAATCAGCCCCAGCATTTT. It translates to CASSSGQGSNQPQHF.

This rearrangement joins TRBV6-5 to TRBJ2-7, with TRBD1 matching 9 bases. This CDR3 spans 14 amino acids. The V gene end was trimmed by 6 bases and the J gene end by 6 bases; junction bases not matched to a gene: 9. Germline CDR1 is MNHEY and CDR2 is SVGAGI. The CDR3 is CASSRTGTGSEQYF. CDR3 bases: TGTGCCAGCAGCCGAACCGGGACAGGGAGCGAGCAGTACTTC.

Concerning this clone: At one end, the junction sequence differs from germline, possibly due to a read error. The identical CDR3 is also encoded by other nucleotide sequences in the sample. V usage is TRBV5-1 and J usage is TRBJ2-5; D ambiguous. The CDR3 has 11 residues. The germline V gene encodes CDR1 SGHRS and CDR2 YFSETQ. The CDR3 reads CASSLAETQYF. DNA of the CDR3: TGCGCCAGCAGTTTGGCGGAGACCCAGTACTTC.

This sequence joins TRBV20-1 and TRBJ2-1; D possibly corresponds to TRBD1 (5 bases). Germline V gene lookup returns CDR1 DFQATT and CDR2 SNEGSKA (reference sequence). This CDR3 is built from 11 residues. The CDR3 loop is CSQGSYNEQFF. Here the CDR3 DNA reads TGCAGCCAGGGCTCCTACAATGAGCAGTTCTTC.

This chain connects TRBV30 to TRBJ2-5; D not certain. Germline CDR1 and CDR2: GTSNPN and SVGIG (reference sequence). V was cut by 2 bases and J by 5 bases, with 9 bases left in between. This CDR3 has 12 amino acids. The CDR3 sequence: CAWSPQRETQYF. DNA for the CDR3: TGTGCCTGGAGTCCCCAGAGGGAGACCCAGTACTTC.

This chain connects TRBV5-1 to TRBJ1-2; 7 bases map to TRBD1. The germline V gene encodes CDR1 SGHRS and CDR2 YFSETQ. Trimming at V came to 0 bases and at J to 8 bases, leaving 4 bases not matched to a gene. The CDR3 has 13 amino acids. The CDR3 reads CASSLVDREGYTF. CDR3 nucleotides: TGCGCCAGCAGCTTGGTAGACAGGGAAGGCTACACCTTC.

In its sample, this clone was seen once. The CDR3 DNA reads as TGTGCCAGCAGCCATGTGGCAGGGCCCTCCTACGAGCAGTACTTC. It translates to CASSHVAGPSYEQYF. V usage is TRBV6-6 and J usage is TRBJ2-7; TRBD1 might be the D (5 bases). Germline V gene lookup returns CDR1 MNHNY and CDR2 SVGAGI (reference sequence). Trimming cost V 6 bases and J 0 bases, with 15 bases left between them. The CDR3 loop spans 15 amino acids.

In its sample, this clone was seen a few times. This sequence joins TRBV28 and TRBJ1-1, with D possibly TRBD1 on 5 matching bases. Germline lookup yields CDR1 MDHEN and CDR2 SYDVKM. CDR3 length: 12 residues. Deletions cut 2 bases from V and 11 bases from J, with 12 bases between. CDR3 residues: CASSLGGTAAFF. CDR3 nucleotide sequence: TGTGCCAGCAGTTTAGGAGGGACGGCCGCTTTCTTT.

The chain joins TRBV6-6 to TRBJ2-2, with D possibly TRBD2 on 6 matching bases. Trimming removed 6 bases from V and 5 bases from J, with 19 bases in between. The CDR3 contains 16 residues. Germline V lookup: CDR1 MNHNY, CDR2 SVGAGI (reference sequence). CDR3 coding DNA: TGTGCCAGCAGCTTCCCGGGACTCCATAAAACCGGGGAGCTGTTTTTT. As protein: CASSFPGLHKTGELFF.

The gene calls are TRBV10-3 and TRBJ2-5, with 8 nucleotides matching TRBD1. The ends lost 6 bases at V and 1 base at J; junction bases unmatched: 4. The germline V gene encodes CDR1 ENHRY and CDR2 SYGVKD. This CDR3 comprises 14 residues. The CDR3 DNA reads as TGTGCCATCAGCCCGGACAGGGTCCAAGAGACCCAGTACTTC. Translated: CAISPDRVQETQYF.

This chain connects TRBV4-1 to TRBJ1-2, with a possible D match to TRBD1 (6 bases). The CDR3 covers 17 residues. The germline V gene encodes CDR1 MGHRA and CDR2 YSYEKL. V dropped 3 bases and J dropped 8 bases, with 25 bases sitting between them. CDR3 bases: TGCGCCAGCAGCCAGCCAGTAAAGACAGGAGCAAAAGGAGGCTACACCTTC. This sequence encodes CASSQPVKTGAKGGYTF.

This chain uses TRBV10-1 with TRBJ1-1; 9 positions match TRBD1. V shed 5 bases and J 1 base; nucleotides not matched to a gene: 8. The CDR3 runs to 16 residues. From germline, CDR1 is WNHNN and CDR2 SYGVQD (reference sequence). CDR3 sequence (DNA): TGCGCCAGCAGTTCGCGGACAGGGGTCGGGAACACTGAAGCTTTCTTT. Translated: CASSSRTGVGNTEAFF.

This clone was seen a few times. The same CDR3 is also encoded by other DNA sequences in this sample. The gene calls are TRBV28 and TRBJ2-7, with D possibly being TRBD1 (5 bases). The CDR3 totals 12 residues. V dropped 5 bases and J dropped 3 bases, with 8 bases sitting between them. Germline V gene sequence: CDR1 MDHEN, CDR2 SYDVKM. CDR3 DNA: TGTGCCAGCAGTCTTCAGGGCTACGAGCAGTACTTC. Its translation is CASSLQGYEQYF. Combining the CDR3 with reference TRBV28 and TRBJ2-7 gives the whole variable domain DVKVTQSSRYLVKRTGEKVFLECVQDMDHENMFWYRQDPGLGLRLIYFSYDVKMKEKGDIPEGYSVSREKKERFSLILESASTNQTSMYLCASSLQGYEQYFGPGTRLTVT.

The chain joins TRBV20-1 to TRBJ2-1; no clear D gene. Germline V CDR1 and CDR2: DFQATT, SNEGSKA (reference sequence). The CDR3 length is 11 residues. The V and J ends lost 3 bases and 9 bases respectively, with 9 bases between them. The CDR3 is CSARVVGEQFF. CDR3 DNA sequence: TGCAGTGCTAGGGTAGTCGGTGAGCAGTTCTTC.

The genes are TRBV11-3 and TRBJ2-5; 8 nucleotides line up with TRBD1. J was trimmed by 5 bases and V by 5 bases; bases with no gene match: 7. This CDR3 comprises 14 residues. CDR1 and CDR2 (germline): SGHNT, YENEEA. CDR3 in amino acids: CASSLQGVKETQYF. For the CDR3, the DNA is TGTGCCAGCAGCCTACAGGGGGTAAAGGAGACCCAGTACTTC.

The chain is built from TRBV12-5 and TRBJ1-5; the D is unclear. V gave up 7 bases and J gave up 4 bases, with 14 bases separating them. Germline-derived CDR1 and CDR2 are LGHNT and FRNRAP. The CDR3 has 14 amino acids. The CDR3 spells CASAPDGINQPQHF. CDR3 nucleotides: TGTGCTAGTGCTCCCGACGGGATTAATCAGCCCCAGCATTTT.

The chain couples TRBV4-1 to TRBJ2-1, with 8 bases matching TRBD2. Germline CDR1 MGHRA, CDR2 YSYEKL. The CDR3 has 17 amino acids. V lost 0 bases and J lost 5; bases outside the gene matches: 9. CDR3: CASSQDSAGGAHNEQFF. The CDR3 DNA reads as TGCGCCAGCAGCCAAGATAGCGCGGGGGGCGCCCACAATGAGCAGTTCTTC.

This chain connects TRBV7-9 to TRBJ1-1; unclear D gene. V lost 5 bases, J lost 1 base, and 8 bases lay in between. CDR3 length: 13 amino acids. Germline assignment: CDR1 SEHNR and CDR2 FQNEAQ (reference sequence). Written as DNA, the CDR3 is TGTGCCAGCAGCCCACGACAGAACACTGAAGCTTTCTTT. Translating gives CASSPRQNTEAFF.

V gene TRBV14 combines with J gene TRBJ1-6; 7 bases line up with TRBD1. The CDR3 is made up of 17 amino acids. Germline values: CDR1 SGHDN, CDR2 FVKESK. The J segment lost 0 bases and the V segment lost 4 bases, leaving 6 bases of the junction unmatched. The CDR3 loop is CASSLPRQGSYNSPLHF. The CDR3 region has the DNA TGTGCCAGCAGCCTTCCGAGACAGGGCTCCTATAATTCACCCCTCCACTTT.

V usage is TRBV6-6 and J usage is TRBJ1-1; TRBD1 matches 11 bases. The V gene end was trimmed by 6 bases and the J gene end by 6 bases; junction bases not matched to a gene: 3. This CDR3 contains 13 residues. The germline CDR1 and CDR2 sequences are MNHNY and SVGAGI (reference sequence). The CDR3 DNA is TGTGCCAGCAGACCGGGACAGGGGGCTGAAGCTTTCTTT. It translates to CASRPGQGAEAFF.

The CDR3 region is CASSGQGMNTEAFF. CDR3 nucleotides: TGTGCCAGCAGCGGACAGGGAATGAACACTGAAGCTTTCTTT. This chain joins TRBV7-9 and TRBJ1-1; TRBD1 matches 8 bases. The CDR3 spans 14 residues. Germline trimming cut 5 bases from V and 0 bases from J; bases unmatched to any gene: 2. The germline V gene has CDR1 SEHNR and CDR2 FQNEAQ (reference sequence).

This clone was picked up one time. The genes are TRBV6-5 and TRBJ1-5; perhaps TRBD1 as D (6 bases). V lost 5 bases and J lost 3, with 14 bases in between. Germline CDR1 MNHEY, CDR2 SVGAGI. This CDR3 comprises 15 residues. The CDR3 loop reads CASSRTVGANQPQHF. The CDR3, as DNA: TGTGCCAGCAGTCGGACTGTGGGGGCCAATCAGCCCCAGCATTTT.